This T cell receptor beta chain was recorded in a study of cytomegalovirus exposure and HLA in healthy donors. The germline gives CDR1 SGHRS, CDR2 YFSETQ. V was trimmed by 0 bases and J by 7 bases, leaving 10 bases between them. CDR3 length equals 14 residues. It was with 60 Vbeta and 13 Jbeta primers that the PCR ran. Generated by immunoSEQ multiplex PCR, the TCRdb table keeps only in-frame clones and is missing some. Of 95,000 or so clones in the sample, about 76% were seen once. This clone was seen a single time. The origin of this receptor is a woman between 40 and 55 years old in good health and CMV-seronegative. This sequence joins TRBV5-1 and TRBJ1-4; no clear D. The material sequenced was PBMCs. This chain's CDR3 is CASSLDTAGEKLFF. CDR3 sequence (DNA): TGCGCCAGCAGCTTGGACACGGCAGGTGAAAAACTGTTTTTT.